These 22 T cell receptor beta chains share one sample of origin, sequenced in a study of blood T cells in healthy people across ages. A J-beta primer mix and a sample-barcoded 5' primer were used in a second PCR of roughly 6 to 11 cycles. Each CDR3 protein is one row after TCRdb ran MiXCR on the 5' RACE reads. The sample includes about 780,000 distinct CDR3 sequences, about half of them seen just once. Sequences were obtained from blood. These receptors were collected from a man older than 75 in good health.

The V gene is TRBV20-1, the J gene TRBJ2-3; tentative D call: TRBD2 (7 bases). Deletions cut 5 bases from V and 8 bases from J, with 20 bases between. Germline V lookup: CDR1 DFQATT, CDR2 SNEGSKA (reference sequence). The CDR3 contains 14 residues. The CDR3 DNA reads as TGCAGTGCTCCAGGGGAGGGCCTCTCAGGTACGCAGTATTTT. This gives the protein CSAPGEGLSGTQYF.

The V and J genes are TRBV24-1 and TRBJ2-5, with 7 bases lining up with TRBD1. Looked up from germline, CDR1 is KGHDR and CDR2 is SFDVKD. This CDR3 spans 15 amino acids. J lost 11 bases, V lost 3 bases, and 14 bases had no gene match. The CDR3: CATSDRQGMAREQYF. As DNA, the CDR3 is TGTGCCACCAGTGATCGACAGGGAATGGCGAGGGAGCAGTACTTC.

This clonotype was observed a few times. The genes are TRBV9 and TRBJ2-5; possible D gene TRBD1, 5 bases. Germline V gives CDR1 SGDLS, CDR2 YYNGEE. CDR3 length: 15 residues. Trimming took off 2 bases at V and 2 bases at J, with 13 bases between the two ends. The CDR3 is CASSVSPRTQETQYF. CDR3 bases: TGTGCCAGCAGCGTTTCCCCACGGACACAAGAGACCCAGTACTTC.

Ten or more counts support this clonotype. The chain has TRBV7-9 and TRBJ2-1; TRBD2 aligns across 7 bases. The CDR3 extends over 15 amino acids. Trimming took 4 bases from V and 6 from J; bases not matched to a gene: 9. In germline, CDR1 is SEHNR, CDR2 FQNEAQ (reference sequence). The CDR3 loop reads CASSSIAGPINEQFF. The CDR3 DNA reads TGTGCCAGCAGCTCGATAGCGGGTCCGATCAATGAGCAGTTCTTC.

This clonotype was observed a handful of times. The chain employs TRBV11-3 and TRBJ2-6; TRBD1 matches 8 bases. The V gene end was trimmed by 3 bases and the J gene end by 0 bases; junction bases not matched to a gene: 4. CDR3 length equals 17 residues. The germline CDR1 and CDR2 sequences are SGHNT and YENEEA. CDR3 residues: CASSFGQGLSGANVLTF. The DNA of the CDR3 is TGTGCCAGCAGCTTCGGACAGGGCCTCTCTGGGGCCAACGTCCTGACTTTC.

On this clonotype: One end of the junction is discordant with germline, which a read error may explain. The rearrangement joins TRBV20-1 to TRBJ2-1; 8 positions agree with TRBD2. Germline V CDR1 and CDR2: DFQATT, SNEGSKA (reference sequence). CDR3 length: 15 amino acids. The chain's CDR3 is CGATDFGRAEDEQFF. DNA for the CDR3: TGCGGTGCTACAGACTTCGGGAGGGCAGAGGATGAGCAGTTCTTC.

This clonotype was recorded many times. The V and J genes are TRBV6-2 or TRBV6-3 and TRBJ2-7, with TRBD1 identical over 8 bases. This CDR3 comprises 15 residues. From germline, CDR1 is MNHEY and CDR2 SVGEGT. V lost 2 bases and J lost 2; bases outside the gene matches: 5. The CDR3 coding sequence is TGTGCCAGCAGTTACGGGCCGACAGGGGCCTACGAGCAGTACTTC. It is translated as CASSYGPTGAYEQYF.

The V call is TRBV5-4, the J call TRBJ2-1; 11 nucleotides line up with TRBD2. The germline V gene has CDR1 SGHNT and CDR2 YYREEE (reference sequence). The CDR3 length is 15 residues. Germline trimming cut 2 bases from V and 6 bases from J; bases unmatched to any gene: 4. CDR3 DNA sequence: TGTGCCAGCAGCTTCAAAACTAGCGGGAGCAATGAGCAGTTCTTC. It encodes CASSFKTSGSNEQFF.

This chain links TRBV19 with TRBJ2-5, with D unresolved. V lost 3 bases and J lost 5, with 7 bases in between. The CDR3 is made up of 12 amino acids. Germline V gene sequence: CDR1 LNHDA, CDR2 SQIVND (reference sequence). CDR3 residues: CASSIPGETQYF. Written as DNA, the CDR3 is TGTGCCAGTAGTATTCCCGGGGAGACCCAGTACTTC.

This clonotype has more than one count but fewer than ten. The gene calls are TRBV4-3 and TRBJ2-1, with 9 bases that match TRBD2. With 4 bases clipped from V and 7 bases from J, the junction kept 11 bases outside the gene matches. Germline CDR1 LGHNA, CDR2 YSLEER. There are 16 residues in the CDR3. Written as DNA, the CDR3 is TGCGCCAGCAGCCGAAGTGGTAGCGGGAGTCCAAATGAGCAGTTCTTC. It yields the protein CASSRSGSGSPNEQFF.

The chain carries TRBV20-1 and TRBJ2-5; no clear D gene. CDR1 DFQATT and CDR2 SNEGSKA come from the germline V gene (reference sequence). The CDR3 length is 14 residues. Trimming stripped 3 bases from V and 7 bases from J, with 18 bases between. CDR3 nucleotide sequence: TGCAGTGCTAGTAGTCAGGCAGTGGGTAGGACCCAGTACTTC. Translation: CSASSQAVGRTQYF.

V and J are TRBV12-3 or TRBV12-4 and TRBJ1-2, with D possibly TRBD1 on 5 matching bases. V dropped 6 bases and J dropped 8 bases, with 19 bases sitting between them. There are 14 residues in the CDR3. The CDR3 is CASSFNQGVKGYTF. CDR3 DNA sequence: TGTGCCAGCAGCTTTAATCAGGGTGTCAAGGGCTACACCTTC.

This clonotype appeared a few times. The chain joins TRBV5-1 to TRBJ2-1; 9 positions match TRBD2. The CDR3 spans 14 residues. V dropped 0 bases and J dropped 5; count of bases not matched to a gene: 0. CDR1 is SGHRS and CDR2 is YFSETQ in the germline V gene. The CDR3 DNA follows: TGCGCCAGCAGCTTGGTAGCGGGGGACAATGAGCAGTTCTTC. It is translated as CASSLVAGDNEQFF.

The chain links TRBV30 to TRBJ2-7; TRBD1 matches at 7 bases. This CDR3 comprises 15 residues. J gave up 2 bases and V 2 bases, and 9 bases lay outside the gene matches. Looked up from germline, CDR1 is GTSNPN and CDR2 is SVGIG (reference sequence). DNA of the CDR3: TGTGCCTGGAGTTTAACCGGGACAGTAACCTACGAGCAGTACTTC. Amino acid sequence: CAWSLTGTVTYEQYF.

This clonotype has only a few counts. CDR3 loop: CSASGRVKGTDTQYF. The CDR3 DNA follows: TGCAGTGCTAGCGGGAGGGTAAAGGGCACAGATACGCAGTATTTT. V gene TRBV20-1 combines with J gene TRBJ2-3; TRBD2 aligns across 8 bases. After removal of 3 bases from V and 1 base from J, the junction contained 6 bases not matched to a gene. There are 15 residues in the CDR3. In germline, CDR1 is DFQATT, CDR2 SNEGSKA (reference sequence).

The V gene is TRBV10-3, the J gene TRBJ2-7; unclear D gene. V was pared by 6 bases and J by 3 bases, with 9 bases between. CDR1 and CDR2 from the germline V gene are ENHRY and SYGVKD. The CDR3 totals 12 residues. The chain's CDR3 is CAISSEGYEQYF. Written as DNA, the CDR3 is TGTGCCATCAGCAGCGAAGGCTACGAGCAGTACTTC.

In its sample, this clonotype was seen a few times. The chain couples TRBV29-1 to TRBJ1-5, with TRBD1 as a possible D gene (6 bases). Germline CDR1 is SQVTM and CDR2 is ANQGSEA. The CDR3 is made up of 13 amino acids. V lost 7 bases and J lost 3, with 13 bases in between. The CDR3 nucleotides read TGCAGCGCATCACAGGGCGTCAATCAGCCCCAGCATTTT. Its protein product is CSASQGVNQPQHF.

Concerning this clonotype: This may arise from a read error, as a much more abundant clone is one base away. The chain uses TRBV29-1 and TRBJ2-5, with D possibly being TRBD1 (6 bases). With the DNA end fitting TRBJ2-7 better, the J assignment may be wrong. Looked up from germline, CDR1 is SQVTM and CDR2 is ANQGSEA. The CDR3 extends over 14 amino acids. CDR3 bases: TGCAGCGGCACGGATCAGGCAGGGGTGGGCGAGCAGTACTTC. This sequence encodes CSGTDQAGVGEQYF.

The V gene is TRBV6-2 or TRBV6-3, the J gene TRBJ1-5, with a weak D call TRBD1 (6 bases). There are 16 residues in the CDR3. Germline values: CDR1 MNHEY, CDR2 SVGEGT. V lost 4 bases, J lost 2 bases, and 15 bases lay in between. CDR3 sequence: CASSWGLQGRNQPQHF. In nucleotides, the CDR3 is TGTGCCAGCAGTTGGGGCCTCCAGGGGCGCAATCAGCCCCAGCATTTT.

V and J are TRBV5-1 and TRBJ1-1, with D possibly matching TRBD1 (5 bases). Germline assignment: CDR1 SGHRS and CDR2 YFSETQ. This CDR3 has 14 amino acids. Trimming removed 3 bases at V and 3 bases at J, with 12 bases between. CDR3 in amino acids: CASSSDGQDTEAFF. Written as DNA, the CDR3 is TGCGCCAGCAGCTCCGATGGACAAGACACTGAAGCTTTCTTT.

This clonotype was picked up a small number of times. V and J are TRBV28 and TRBJ2-7; a possible D gene is TRBD1 (6 bases). V dropped 3 bases and J dropped 5 bases, with 14 bases sitting between them. The V gene's germline CDR1 is MDHEN and CDR2 SYDVKM. The CDR3 has 14 residues. CDR3 DNA: TGTGCCAGCAGTTTGCCAAGCCAGGGGCACGAGCAGTACTTC. Protein product: CASSLPSQGHEQYF.

The rearrangement uses TRBV27 and TRBJ2-1; unclear D gene. V lost 5 bases, J lost 0 bases, and 14 bases lay in between. Germline lookup yields CDR1 MNHEY and CDR2 SMNVEV (reference sequence). CDR3 length: 16 residues. CDR3 bases: TGTGCCAGCAGTCCCAGTGGGTCGGTCTCCTACAATGAGCAGTTCTTC. Translation: CASSPSGSVSYNEQFF.